This section outlines one T cell receptor (beta chain) sequence together with its context. This CDR3 is 14 amino acids long. Germline V gene data show CDR1 as SGHRS and CDR2 as YFSETQ. Deletions cut 4 bases from V and 0 bases from J, with 7 bases between. These data come from a study of blood T cell repertoires in COVID-19. Study as a whole: Acute and convalescent COVID-19 samples came from the United States, Italy and Spain. T cells, B-cell-depleted T cells, or PBMCs provided the cDNA or gDNA that served as material.

Authors' analysis steps: Quantification of nucleated cells was approximated via reference gene primer amplification. Using immunoSEQ multiplex PCR, the repertoire was profiled, and TCRdb retains in-frame clones only, with some absent. V and J calls and clone size follow that table, whereas D and trimming were derived from the DNA. Of 110,000 or so clones in the sample, roughly 79% are singletons; the top ten hold around 10%. What was sequenced was peripheral blood. The receptor's source is a woman in her seventies with acute or convalescent COVID-19. V usage is TRBV5-1 and J usage is TRBJ1-4, with D unresolved. The DNA of the CDR3 is TGCGCCAGCAGCGTCAGTGCAACTAATGAAAAACTGTTTTTT. Translating gives CASSVSATNEKLFF.